This T cell receptor (beta chain) was sequenced in a study of blood T cell repertoires in COVID-19. V gave up 8 bases and J gave up 0 bases, with 10 bases separating them. Germline V lookup: CDR1 MNHEY, CDR2 SVGAGI. This CDR3 region has 13 residues. Here immunoSEQ multiplex PCR was the method, and the copy in TCRdb shows in-frame clones only, minus some. The table includes 90,000 or so clones, approximately 88% detected once. The TCR sequence derives from a woman aged 55-69 years with COVID-19, enrolled during active disease. This chain uses TRBV6-5 with TRBJ1-2; a weak D match, TRBD1 (5 bases). Specimen: peripheral blood. CDR3: CASARDSNYGYTF. The CDR3 DNA reads as TGTGCCAGCGCCAGGGACTCTAACTATGGCTACACCTTC.